A single sample is the source of the 5 T cell receptor beta chains below, sequenced in a study of vaccination and CD4 T cells after COVID-19. Cultured CD4+ T cell DNA underwent sequencing with the Oncomine TCR Beta short-read assay. MiXCR was run by TCRdb on the PCR reads, yielding one entry per CDR3 protein. The sample has about 20,000 distinct CDR3 sequences, 60% to 75% seen once. The antigens these receptors bind are not known. Treatment here: approximately 9-day PBMC culture with coronavirus spike peptide pools or control peptides (ViraFEST assay). Sequences were obtained from CD4+ T cells from blood, cultured in vitro. Receptors originate from a human donor who had recovered from COVID-19.

The chain uses TRBV5-1 and TRBJ2-1, with D perhaps being TRBD1 or TRBD2 (6 bases each). This CDR3 comprises 15 residues. V dropped 2 bases and J dropped 7 bases, with 16 bases sitting between them. Germline CDR1 and CDR2: SGHRS and YFSETQ. DNA of the CDR3: TGCGCCAGCAGCTTCTCGGGGGCTGGTTCGAATGAGCAGTTCTTC. It encodes CASSFSGAGSNEQFF.

The rearrangement links TRBV6-2 or TRBV6-3 to TRBJ1-5; D is possibly TRBD1 (5 bases). The V end was cut by 6 bases, the J end by 7 bases, with 10 bases between. Germline V gene lookup returns CDR1 MNHEY and CDR2 SVGEGT. The CDR3 extends over 12 amino acids. CDR3 region: CASRKGTQPQHF. The CDR3, as DNA: TGTGCCAGCAGAAAGGGGACCCAGCCCCAGCATTTT.

The V and J genes are TRBV6-2 or TRBV6-3 and TRBJ2-1; TRBD1 agrees at 12 bases. The CDR3 totals 15 residues. Germline V gene data show CDR1 as MNHEY and CDR2 as SVGEGT. Trimming at V came to 4 bases and at J to 7 bases, leaving 5 bases not matched to a gene. In nucleotides, the CDR3 is TGTGCCAGCAGTTCCGGGACAGGGGGCTTAAATGAGCAGTTCTTC. It yields the protein CASSSGTGGLNEQFF.

This clonotype has a handful of counts. This sequence joins TRBV6-1 and TRBJ2-3; 7 bases align to TRBD1. The V gene's germline CDR1 is MNHNS and CDR2 SASEGT. The ends lost 6 bases at V and 0 bases at J; junction bases unmatched: 9. The CDR3 sequence is 16 residues long. DNA for the CDR3: TGTGCCAGCAGCGAACAGGGGTTTCCTAGCACAGATACGCAGTATTTT. This codes for CASSEQGFPSTDTQYF.

V and J are TRBV27 and TRBJ1-2, with TRBD1 as a possible D gene (6 bases). This CDR3 comprises 15 residues. V was trimmed by 6 bases and J by 2 bases, leaving 16 bases between them. The V gene's germline CDR1 is MNHEY and CDR2 SMNVEV (reference sequence). The CDR3, as DNA: TGTGCCAGCAGCGTTATCGGACAGCAAAACTATGGCTACACCTTC. Translation: CASSVIGQQNYGYTF.